The sequence of this T cell receptor (beta chain) was determined in a study of T cells after yellow fever vaccination. One entry per CDR3 protein results from TCRdb running MiXCR on the 5' RACE reads. The sample yields some 600,000 distinct CDR3 sequences, 17% seen once. The study's findings and limits: At 95% to 98% for CD4 and approximately 88% for CD8, most primary-vaccination clones showed up again after the booster. Clonotypes appearing in both CD4 and CD8 compartments existed, and their share was small. Contamination by abundant bulk-population clonotypes could be present in FACS-sorted repertoires.

This clonotype was counted between two and nine times. Its cognate antigen is unknown. J was trimmed by 6 bases and V by 7 bases; bases with no gene match: 9. The CDR3 is 14 residues long. Sequencing was performed on PBMCs, taken 5 days after the first yellow fever vaccination. This rearrangement joins TRBV12-3 or TRBV12-4 to TRBJ2-1, with 7 bases aligning to TRBD2. This receptor was identified in a young man who received the YFV17D yellow fever vaccine. CDR3 protein: CASTPSGHGNEQFF. The CDR3 nucleotides are TGTGCCAGCACCCCTAGCGGACACGGCAATGAGCAGTTCTTC.